The clone carrying this TCR beta chain came up many times. The record originates from a study of patients and donors after allogeneic stem cell transplantation. There are 16 residues in the CDR3. Unmatched junction bases numbered 5, after V lost 0 bases and J lost 2 bases. Looked up from germline, CDR1 is SGHRS and CDR2 is YFSETQ. TCRdb re-analysed the RT-PCR reads in MiXCR, keeping a single row per CDR3 protein. Among 70,000 to 100,000 distinct CDR3 sequences, 4% to 5% were seen once, and the ten largest hold 2.6%. This sequence originates from a human donor who was either an allogeneic HSCT recipient or a stem cell or donor lymphocyte infusion donor (not recorded which). It is not recorded whose cells these are; they may come from a transplant donor. The chain links TRBV5-1 to TRBJ2-3; 8 bases line up with TRBD2. The sample comprised blood, either unsorted or a sorted T cell fraction (not recorded which). The CDR3 DNA sequence: TGCGCCAGCAGCTTGGCAACTAGCGGCGCCACAGATACGCAGTATTTT. This encodes CASSLATSGATDTQYF.